Listed here are 9 T cell receptor beta chains from one sample, sequenced in a study of shared clonotypes between healthy human individuals. Method: immunoSEQ multiplex PCR; TCRdb's copy keeps in-frame clones and lacks some. This sample has hundreds of thousands of clones, with around 77% found just once. The sample comprised PBMCs. Receptors originate from a woman aged 35 to 49 in good health. Some clones in this sample may be carry-over from other donors' samples.

V is TRBV29-1 and J is TRBJ2-3; D is possibly TRBD1 or TRBD2 (5 bases each). This CDR3 region has 14 residues. Trimming removed 6 bases from V and 7 bases from J, with 20 bases in between. The germline gives CDR1 SQVTM, CDR2 ANQGSEA. CDR3 sequence (DNA): TGCAGCGTCGATCCCGGGACCCCTGGGAATACGCAGTATTTT. Translation: CSVDPGTPGNTQYF.

This clone was seen repeatedly, ten times or more. The J gene is TRBJ2-1, the V gene TRBV6-4, with 9 bases identical to TRBD2. The CDR3 covers 16 residues. V lost 4 bases to trimming and J lost 4 bases; unmatched junction nucleotides: 8. Germline assignment: CDR1 MRHNA and CDR2 SNTAGT. The CDR3 DNA reads TGTGCCAGCAGTGGCAAGGCTAGCGGGGATTACAATGAGCAGTTCTTC. Protein: CASSGKASGDYNEQFF.

The chain carries TRBV27 and TRBJ2-1; D might be TRBD2 (5 bases). Trimming shortened V by 8 bases and J by 9 bases, and 23 bases separated the two germline ends. The CDR3 loop spans 15 amino acids. Per the germline V gene, CDR1 is MNHEY and CDR2 is SMNVEV (reference sequence). CDR3 region: CASLPAPPGEAEQFF. In DNA, the CDR3 is TGTGCCAGCCTCCCTGCCCCCCCCGGGGAAGCTGAGCAGTTCTTC.

This clone was observed many times. The V and J genes are TRBV11-2 and TRBJ2-5; D may be TRBD2 (6 bases). CDR3 length equals 14 residues. Germline V gene lookup returns CDR1 SGHAT and CDR2 FQNNGV. V lost 5 bases, J lost 5 bases, and 15 bases lay in between. The CDR3 sequence is CASSTIGRWETQYF. In DNA, the CDR3 is TGTGCCAGCAGCACAATAGGGAGGTGGGAGACCCAGTACTTC.

This clone was found many times. The same CDR3 is also encoded by other DNA sequences in this sample. The rearrangement links TRBV27 to TRBJ1-1, with D hard to call. CDR1 is MNHEY and CDR2 is SMNVEV in the germline V gene (reference sequence). The CDR3 is made up of 17 amino acids. V shed 6 bases and J shed 10 bases, with 30 bases lying between them. The CDR3 region is CASSSFVRSRREVGAFF. Written as DNA, the CDR3 is TGTGCCAGCAGCTCTTTCGTTCGGAGTCGCCGAGAAGTTGGAGCTTTCTTT.

This chain connects TRBV2 to TRBJ2-7; 13 nucleotides agree with TRBD2. J lost 2 bases, V lost 7 bases, and 8 bases had no gene match. Germline V gives CDR1 SNHLY, CDR2 FYNNEI. CDR3 length: 16 amino acids. CDR3 bases: TGTGCCAGCACCGAGGGACTAGCGGGAAACACCTACGAGCAGTACTTC. Protein product: CASTEGLAGNTYEQYF.

CDR3 DNA sequence: TGTGCCAGCAGCTTAAGGGGTCTTAGGTGCTACGAGCAGTACTTC. It encodes CASSLRGLRCYEQYF. The V call is TRBV11-3, the J call TRBJ2-7; a weak D match, TRBD1 (5 bases). This CDR3 region has 15 residues. The V end lost 2 bases, the J end lost 3 bases, and 14 bases lay between the germline ends. Germline V gene data show CDR1 as SGHNT and CDR2 as YENEEA.

Concerning this clone itself: The DNA is left out, because the CDR3 cannot be placed on it with certainty; the CDR3 is given as TCRdb lists it. The chain recombines TRBV29-1 with TRBJ1-4; the D call of TRBD1 is as the table states it, not checked on the DNA. In germline, CDR1 is SQVTM, CDR2 ANQGSEA. The CDR3 sequence runs 12 residues, both termini included. CDR3 sequence: CSVGTGNEKPFF.

The chain carries TRBV18 and TRBJ2-2; the match to TRBD2 covers 8 bases. V was pared by 3 bases and J by 3 bases, with 6 bases of the junction left unmatched. The CDR3 sequence is 16 residues long. Per germline, CDR1 KGHSH and CDR2 LQKENI. This CDR3 is CASSPRGGLDTGELFF. The CDR3 DNA reads as TGTGCCAGCTCACCCCGGGGGGGCCTGGACACCGGGGAGCTGTTTTTT.